The present entry profiles one TCR beta chain with its context. Germline CDR1 reads LGHDT; CDR2 reads YNNKEL (reference sequence). The V end lost 0 bases, the J end lost 0 bases, and 11 bases lay between the germline ends. This CDR3 is built from 17 residues. The sample belongs to a study of T cell responses to AZD1222 COVID-19 vaccine. TCRdb's copy holds only in-frame clones and misses some; the assay was immunoSEQ multiplex PCR. The table includes tens of thousands of clones, under 90% detected once. Sequenced here: peripheral blood, sampled 28 days after the second AZD1222 dose. This receptor was obtained from an adult who received the AZD1222 COVID-19 vaccine. This chain links TRBV3-1 (or the pseudogene TRBV3-2) with TRBJ1-4; D is unclear. This CDR3 is CASSQDSIKATNEKLFF. The CDR3 DNA sequence: TGTGCCAGCAGCCAAGATTCCATAAAAGCAACTAATGAAAAACTGTTTTTT.